This TCR beta chain was observed in a study of blood T cell repertoires in COVID-19. Sequenced by immunoSEQ multiplex PCR; TCRdb stores in-frame clones only, minus some. The sample has 250,000 to 300,000 clones; about nine tenths are singletons. This sequence was found in a woman in her 50s who had recovered from COVID-19. The sample comprised peripheral blood.

For the CDR3, the DNA is TGTGCCAGCAGCATGACCGGGACAGGGGCCTCCTACAATGAGCAGTTCTTC. Its protein product is CASSMTGTGASYNEQFF. This rearrangement joins TRBV7-9 to TRBJ2-1, with 10 bases that match TRBD1. Germline V lookup: CDR1 SEHNR, CDR2 FQNEAQ (reference sequence). The ends lost 5 bases at V and 0 bases at J; junction bases unmatched: 7. The CDR3 length is 17 residues.